The 13 T cell receptor beta chains below were found in one sample sequenced in a study of CD8+ T cells in alopecia areata. Reverse transcription of extracted RNA yielded cDNA, which provided the sequencing template. The method was immunoSEQ multiplex PCR; TCRdb's version includes in-frame clones alone and lacks a portion of them. The repertoire has about 210,000 clones, approximately 57% of them found once; the top ten carry roughly 1.6%. Treatment defined: oral pan-JAK inhibitor, 5-10 mg twice daily. Sequences were derived from CD4+ T cells sorted from blood, sampled at week 4, from a patient treated with tofacitinib. Receptors were obtained from a human donor with alopecia areata.

This clone showed up just a few times. The V gene is TRBV4-3, the J gene TRBJ1-5; TRBD1 aligns across 7 bases. Per the germline V gene, CDR1 is LGHNA and CDR2 is YSLEER. The J segment lost 6 bases and the V segment lost 3 bases, leaving 5 bases of the junction unmatched. This CDR3 is built from 14 residues. The CDR3 DNA follows: TGCGCCAGCAGCCAGCGACAGGGCGGTCAGCCCCAGCATTTT. Protein: CASSQRQGGQPQHF.

The genes are TRBV7-2 and TRBJ2-5; D is unclear. Germline CDR1 SGHTA, CDR2 FQGNSA. The CDR3 sequence is 13 residues long. V was cut by 5 bases and J by 4 bases, with 11 bases left in between. DNA of the CDR3: TGTGCCAGCAGCCCGATCTTAGGAGAGACCCAGTACTTC. Translation: CASSPILGETQYF.

This clone was found a few times. The chain joins TRBV4-3 to TRBJ2-3; 7 bases match TRBD1. Germline-derived CDR1 and CDR2 are LGHNA and YSLEER. The length of the CDR3 is 16 residues. The V gene end was trimmed by 0 bases and the J gene end by 1 base; junction bases not matched to a gene: 4. The DNA for the CDR3 is TGCGCCAGCAGCCAAGATCAGGGGGTTGGCACAGATACGCAGTATTTT. Its protein is CASSQDQGVGTDTQYF.

V usage is TRBV7-9 and J usage is TRBJ1-6; 7 nucleotides align to TRBD1. This CDR3 contains 15 residues. V trimming: 5 bases; J trimming: 9 bases; junction bases outside the gene matches: 10. Per germline, CDR1 SEHNR and CDR2 FQNEAQ (reference sequence). The CDR3 DNA is TGTGCCAGCAGCCCGGAGGTAGGGGGCACTTCACCCCTCCACTTT. It codes for CASSPEVGGTSPLHF.

The chain is built from TRBV4-3 and TRBJ2-3; D not certain. The germline V and J ends were trimmed by 4 bases and 0 bases, with 11 bases remaining between them. Germline loops: CDR1 LGHNA, CDR2 YSLEER. The CDR3 is 15 residues long. CDR3 sequence reads: CASSLGLGSTDTQYF. In DNA form, the CDR3 reads TGCGCCAGCAGCCTAGGTCTAGGAAGCACAGATACGCAGTATTTT.

The rearrangement joins TRBV4-3 to TRBJ2-3, with 9 bases matching TRBD2. The V segment lost 1 base and the J segment 1 base; nucleotides outside the gene matches: 3. The CDR3 is made up of 16 amino acids. Per the germline V gene, CDR1 is LGHNA and CDR2 is YSLEER. In nucleotides, the CDR3 is TGCGCCAGCAGCCAAGGTAGCGGGGGACGCACAGATACGCAGTATTTT. Amino acids: CASSQGSGGRTDTQYF.

The chain is built from TRBV29-1 and TRBJ2-1, with a tentative D call TRBD1 (5 bases). This CDR3 has 13 residues. The germline CDR1 and CDR2 sequences are SQVTM and ANQGSEA. V shed 6 bases and J shed 7 bases, with 16 bases lying between them. The DNA for the CDR3 is TGCAGCGTGGCCCCAGGGAATAGAAATGAGCAGTTCTTC. Its translation is CSVAPGNRNEQFF.

The chain joins TRBV30 to TRBJ1-1, with D unresolved. The CDR3 is 12 residues long. Trimming took off 4 bases at V and 3 bases at J, with 9 bases between the two ends. CDR1 and CDR2 from the germline V gene are GTSNPN and SVGIG (reference sequence). In DNA form, the CDR3 reads TGTGCCTGGACTAGGATCTACACTGAAGCTTTCTTT. Encoded protein: CAWTRIYTEAFF.

There are a few counts of this clone. The chain links TRBV7-2 to TRBJ1-2; D is unclear. V gave up 5 bases and J gave up 5 bases, with 6 bases separating them. This CDR3 has 11 amino acids. From germline, CDR1 is SGHTA and CDR2 FQGNSA. The CDR3 DNA is TGTGCCAGCAGCATGGAATATGGCTACACCTTC. This sequence encodes CASSMEYGYTF.

This chain uses TRBV29-1 with TRBJ2-3; 10 bases match TRBD1. Losses at the gene ends were 6 bases for V and 4 bases for J; bases not matched to a gene: 7. This CDR3 is built from 14 residues. Germline V gene sequence: CDR1 SQVTM, CDR2 ANQGSEA. CDR3 loop: CSVAAGTGADTQYF. As DNA, the CDR3 is TGCAGCGTAGCCGCCGGGACAGGGGCAGATACGCAGTATTTT.

This rearrangement joins TRBV5-6 to TRBJ2-7; tentatively, D is TRBD1 (6 bases). The germline V gene has CDR1 SGHDT and CDR2 YYEEEE. The CDR3 consists of 13 residues. V lost 4 bases, J lost 2 bases, and 10 bases lay in between. The CDR3 is CASSRTETYEQYF. The CDR3 nucleotides read TGTGCCAGCAGCAGGACAGAGACCTACGAGCAGTACTTC.

A few counts support this clone. This chain uses TRBV7-9 with TRBJ2-1, with TRBD2 matching 9 bases. The J segment lost 10 bases and the V segment lost 5 bases, leaving 6 bases of the junction unmatched. This CDR3 comprises 13 residues. Germline V lookup: CDR1 SEHNR, CDR2 FQNEAQ (reference sequence). The CDR3 protein is CASSRSSGVEQFF. For the CDR3, the DNA is TGTGCCAGCAGCCGTTCTAGCGGGGTAGAGCAGTTCTTC.

The rearrangement joins TRBV5-6 to TRBJ1-2; 9 bases agree with TRBD1. CDR3 length equals 15 residues. In germline, CDR1 is SGHDT, CDR2 YYEEEE. V lost 2 bases and J lost 8; bases outside the gene matches: 10. The CDR3 region has the DNA TGTGCCAGCAGCTTCGACCCACAGGGGACAGGGGGCTACACCTTC. The encoded protein is CASSFDPQGTGGYTF.